Below, 27 T cell receptor beta chains from the same sample are listed, as sequenced in a study of T cell repertoires and HLA-DP antigens. This table comes from immunoSEQ multiplex PCR, and its TCRdb copy is limited to in-frame clones, with some not included. The data contain approximately 73,000 clones, around four fifths of them singletons. No antigens are known for them. The sequenced sample consisted of CD4+ T cells from PBMCs. The receptors were gathered from a man aged 55-75 years in good health and CMV-seronegative.

The rearrangement links TRBV7-2 to TRBJ2-1, with D unresolved. V lost 5 bases and J lost 9, with 11 bases in between. Germline loops: CDR1 SGHTA, CDR2 FQGNSA. This CDR3 is 12 amino acids long. CDR3 sequence reads: CASSAIHGEQFF. The CDR3, as DNA: TGTGCCAGCAGCGCCATACACGGTGAGCAGTTCTTC.

This chain uses TRBV30 with TRBJ1-6; D call uncertain. From germline, CDR1 is GTSNPN and CDR2 SVGIG (reference sequence). The CDR3 contains 15 residues. The ends were cut back, 3 bases at V and 2 bases at J, with 11 bases in the middle. CDR3 loop: CAWSYQAPYNSPLHF. The CDR3 DNA reads TGTGCCTGGAGCTACCAGGCGCCCTATAATTCACCCCTCCACTTT.

This clone was counted between two and nine times. The chain combines TRBV29-1 with TRBJ1-2, with D unresolved. V shed 6 bases and J shed 6 bases, with 8 bases lying between them. Per the germline V gene, CDR1 is SQVTM and CDR2 is ANQGSEA. The CDR3 sequence is 10 residues long. The chain's CDR3 is CSVDVNGYTF. The CDR3 nucleotides are TGCAGCGTCGATGTTAATGGCTACACCTTC.

Many counts were recorded for this clone. The chain joins TRBV2 to TRBJ2-2; the D call may be TRBD1 or TRBD2 (5 bases each). Trimming removed 4 bases from V and 2 bases from J, with 11 bases in between. Germline V CDR1 and CDR2: SNHLY, FYNNEI. This CDR3 contains 15 residues. CDR3 region: CASSVEGINTGELFF. CDR3 DNA: TGTGCCAGCAGTGTAGAGGGGATAAACACCGGGGAGCTGTTTTTT.

This clone was observed a single time. V usage is TRBV19 and J usage is TRBJ2-3; 9 nucleotides match TRBD1. This CDR3 has 15 residues. The ends lost 5 bases at V and 8 bases at J; junction bases unmatched: 11. The germline CDR1 and CDR2 sequences are LNHDA and SQIVND (reference sequence). The CDR3 region has the DNA TGTGCCAGTAGTCCTGTCCCGGGACAGGGAGGTACGCAGTATTTT. This gives the protein CASSPVPGQGGTQYF. Combining the CDR3 with reference TRBV19 and TRBJ2-3 gives the whole variable domain DGGITQSPKYLFRKEGQNVTLSCEQNLNHDAMYWYRQDPGQGLRLIYYSQIVNDFQKGDIAEGYSVSREKKESFPLTVTSAQKNPTAFYLCASSPVPGQGGTQYFGPGTRLTVL.

The chain carries TRBV7-2 and TRBJ2-2; unclear D gene. This CDR3 is 15 amino acids long. Deletions cut 5 bases from V and 3 bases from J, with 13 bases between. CDR1 is SGHTA, CDR2 FQGNSA, per germline. The CDR3 loop reads CASSPRSFYTGELFF. The CDR3, as DNA: TGTGCCAGCAGCCCCCGCTCCTTTTACACCGGGGAGCTGTTTTTT. Full variable domain (missing parts from reference TRBV7-2 and TRBJ2-2): GAGVSQSPSNKVTEKGKDVELRCDPISGHTALYWYRQSLGQGLEFLIYFQGNSAPDKSGLPSDRFSAERTGGSVSTLTIQRTQQEDSAVYLCASSPRSFYTGELFFGEGSRLTVL.

DNA of the CDR3: TGTGCCAGCACCCTGGGTAACATCCAGCCCCAGCATTTT. Its translation is CASTLGNIQPQHF. The J gene is TRBJ1-5, the V gene TRBV28, with D hard to call. This CDR3 has 13 amino acids. Trimming took off 7 bases at V and 7 bases at J, with 14 bases between the two ends. CDR1 is MDHEN, CDR2 SYDVKM, per germline. Complete variable domain (other parts from reference TRBV28 and TRBJ1-5): DVKVTQSSRYLVKRTGEKVFLECVQDMDHENMFWYRQDPGLGLRLIYFSYDVKMKEKGDIPEGYSVSREKKERFSLILESASTNQTSMYLCASTLGNIQPQHFGDGTRLSIL.

The chain uses TRBV4-3 and TRBJ2-3; 7 nucleotides align to TRBD1. V dropped 0 bases and J dropped 7; count of bases not matched to a gene: 13. The CDR3 totals 17 residues. Germline V lookup: CDR1 LGHNA, CDR2 YSLEER. CDR3 region: CASSQEISHRGSYTQYF. CDR3 in DNA: TGCGCCAGCAGCCAAGAGATTAGCCACAGGGGTTCCTATACGCAGTATTTT.

The chain joins TRBV5-1 to TRBJ1-2; 9 nucleotides line up with TRBD1. The CDR3 has 17 amino acids. The V gene's germline CDR1 is SGHRS and CDR2 YFSETQ. The V gene end was trimmed by 0 bases and the J gene end by 0 bases; junction bases not matched to a gene: 6. CDR3 bases: TGCGCCAGCAGCTTGGAGGGACAGGGACGGACTAACTATGGCTACACCTTC. It specifies CASSLEGQGRTNYGYTF.

This rearrangement joins TRBV6-1 to TRBJ2-1; 8 nucleotides match TRBD2. The germline V gene encodes CDR1 MNHNS and CDR2 SASEGT. The CDR3 is made up of 15 amino acids. Germline trimming cut 4 bases from V and 0 bases from J; bases unmatched to any gene: 2. Here the CDR3 reads CASSGGRSSYNEQFF. CDR3 nucleotide sequence: TGTGCCAGCAGTGGCGGGAGGAGCTCCTACAATGAGCAGTTCTTC.

J is TRBJ2-3 and V is TRBV7-2; TRBD2 aligns across 12 bases. The CDR3 contains 16 residues. The germline gives CDR1 SGHTA, CDR2 FQGNSA. The trim removed 4 bases at V and 10 bases at J, leaving 12 bases unmatched. This CDR3 is CASSSRTSGAGDAQYF. In nucleotides, the CDR3 is TGTGCCAGCAGCTCGCGGACTAGCGGGGCCGGGGATGCGCAGTATTTT.

The chain employs TRBV7-7 and TRBJ2-5; 8 nucleotides line up with TRBD1. Trimming took 5 bases from V and 3 from J; bases not matched to a gene: 2. This CDR3 is 13 amino acids long. The germline V gene encodes CDR1 SSHAT and CDR2 FNYEAQ (reference sequence). CDR3 nucleotide sequence: TGTGCCAGCAGCAAGGACAGGGAAGAGACCCAGTACTTC. Translating gives CASSKDREETQYF.

The genes are TRBV30 and TRBJ1-4; 11 positions agree with TRBD1. V shed 5 bases and J 0 bases; nucleotides not matched to a gene: 8. The V gene's germline CDR1 is GTSNPN and CDR2 SVGIG (reference sequence). The CDR3 is made up of 17 amino acids. CDR3 residues: CAWRRGTGGATNEKLFF. The CDR3 coding sequence is TGTGCCTGGCGTAGGGGGACAGGGGGAGCAACTAATGAAAAACTGTTTTTT.

This chain links TRBV19 with TRBJ1-1; D not certain. The CDR3 length is 14 residues. Germline CDR1 and CDR2: LNHDA and SQIVND (reference sequence). V was cut by 2 bases and J by 0 bases, with 7 bases left in between. The CDR3 sequence is CASSIWRMNTEAFF. The CDR3 DNA reads as TGTGCCAGTAGTATATGGCGGATGAACACTGAAGCTTTCTTT.

CDR3 DNA: TGTGCCAGCAGCGTAGGAGGGAGAGAGACCCAGTACTTC. As protein: CASSVGGRETQYF. The rearrangement uses TRBV9 and TRBJ2-5; tentative D call: TRBD2 (5 bases). The CDR3 sequence is 13 residues long. V was clipped by 0 bases and J by 4 bases, with 7 bases between them. CDR1 is SGDLS and CDR2 is YYNGEE in the germline V gene.

The chain links TRBV7-2 to TRBJ2-5; D gene unclear. Trimming removed 3 bases at V and 6 bases at J, with 14 bases between. Germline V gives CDR1 SGHTA, CDR2 FQGNSA. The CDR3 contains 14 residues. The CDR3 sequence: CASSLARSQQTQYF. DNA of the CDR3: TGTGCCAGCAGCTTGGCTAGGTCTCAGCAGACCCAGTACTTC.

The V and J genes are TRBV6-4 and TRBJ2-3; tentatively, D is TRBD1 or TRBD2 (7 bases each). Germline CDR1 MRHNA, CDR2 SNTAGT. Trimming removed 4 bases at V and 5 bases at J, with 16 bases between. CDR3 length: 15 amino acids. CDR3: CASSAQGGQRDTQYF. As DNA, the CDR3 is TGTGCCAGCAGTGCCCAGGGGGGGCAAAGAGATACGCAGTATTTT.

The chain recombines TRBV7-2 with TRBJ1-2, with D unclear. This CDR3 has 15 residues. The germline V gene has CDR1 SGHTA and CDR2 FQGNSA. With 3 bases removed from V and 4 bases from J, the gap between germline ends came to 15 bases. CDR3 nucleotides: TGTGCCAGCAGCTTCAGGTTGGTCGGCGGCTATGGCTACACCTTC. This gives the protein CASSFRLVGGYGYTF.

This sequence joins TRBV7-2 and TRBJ1-4; D is unresolved. Germline V CDR1 and CDR2: SGHTA, FQGNSA. The CDR3 extends over 15 amino acids. V lost 5 bases and J 3 bases, leaving 13 bases between the germline ends. The CDR3 region has the DNA TGTGCCAGCAGCCCCGCAAGGGCCGCTAATGAAAAACTGTTTTTT. Its translation is CASSPARAANEKLFF.

This clone was seen a handful of times. The V and J genes are TRBV18 and TRBJ1-2; perhaps TRBD1 as D (5 bases). The CDR3 extends over 14 amino acids. The V gene lost 3 bases and the J gene lost 3 bases, with 11 bases spanning the gap. The V gene's germline CDR1 is KGHSH and CDR2 LQKENI. DNA of the CDR3: TGTGCCAGCTCACCTAGAGGGGCCTACTATGGCTACACCTTC. Translation: CASSPRGAYYGYTF.

V gene TRBV27 combines with J gene TRBJ2-5; TRBD2 might be the D (7 bases). The V and J ends lost 6 bases and 5 bases respectively, with 19 bases between them. The CDR3 is 15 residues long. Looked up from germline, CDR1 is MNHEY and CDR2 is SMNVEV (reference sequence). In nucleotides, the CDR3 is TGTGCCAGCAGCAACGCATGGGGGGGCGGGGAGACCCAGTACTTC. This sequence encodes CASSNAWGGGETQYF.

V and J are TRBV19 and TRBJ1-2, with D hard to call. CDR3 length: 13 residues. Germline values: CDR1 LNHDA, CDR2 SQIVND (reference sequence). Trimming removed 5 bases from V and 6 bases from J, with 13 bases in between. This CDR3 is CASSSLGIDGYTF. Written as DNA, the CDR3 is TGTGCCAGTAGTTCCTTAGGGATAGATGGCTACACCTTC.

This sequence joins TRBV6-6 and TRBJ1-4, with 10 bases aligning to TRBD1. Germline CDR1 MNHNY, CDR2 SVGAGI (reference sequence). J was trimmed by 8 bases and V by 6 bases; bases with no gene match: 9. The CDR3 spans 15 residues. As DNA, the CDR3 is TGTGCCAGCAGGCCTCCGGACAGGGGGGAAGAAAAACTGTTTTTT. Its protein is CASRPPDRGEEKLFF.

This rearrangement joins TRBV5-6 to TRBJ2-2; D unresolved. This CDR3 contains 14 residues. Germline values: CDR1 SGHDT, CDR2 YYEEEE. The V end lost 0 bases, the J end lost 4 bases, and 7 bases lay between the germline ends. CDR3 sequence reads: CASSLGLGTGELFF. The DNA of the CDR3 is TGTGCCAGCAGCTTGGGCCTAGGCACCGGGGAGCTGTTTTTT.

This clone was seen more than once but under ten times. The chain has TRBV7-2 and TRBJ1-2; D is possibly TRBD1 (6 bases). This CDR3 comprises 15 residues. The ends were cut back, 2 bases at V and 2 bases at J, with 12 bases in the middle. In germline, CDR1 is SGHTA, CDR2 FQGNSA. The CDR3 DNA is TGTGCCAGCAGCTTAAGTACAGGGTTGAACTATGGCTACACCTTC. The encoded protein is CASSLSTGLNYGYTF.

The chain is built from TRBV7-9 and TRBJ1-5; D perhaps matches TRBD1 (5 bases). The germline CDR1 and CDR2 sequences are SEHNR and FQNEAQ (reference sequence). Trimming took off 1 base at V and 2 bases at J, with 15 bases between the two ends. The CDR3 contains 17 residues. This CDR3 is CASSLELGGRGNQPQHF. As DNA, the CDR3 is TGTGCCAGCAGCTTAGAGCTGGGTGGCAGGGGCAATCAGCCCCAGCATTTT.

This clone appeared a few times. The chain has TRBV19 and TRBJ1-4, with 7 bases that match TRBD1. This CDR3 region has 15 residues. Germline V gene sequence: CDR1 LNHDA, CDR2 SQIVND (reference sequence). Trimming at V came to 8 bases and at J to 6 bases, leaving 12 bases not matched to a gene. This CDR3 reads CASRTLDRAYEKLFF. CDR3 nucleotide sequence: TGTGCCAGTCGTACCTTAGACAGGGCGTATGAAAAACTGTTTTTT.